Listed below are T cell receptor beta chains from one sample, sequenced in a study of blood T cell repertoires in COVID-19. The data were produced by immunoSEQ multiplex PCR, yet TCRdb's version contains in-frame clones alone and is incomplete. This table has 200,000 to 300,000 clones, over 80% appearing once. The specimen was peripheral blood. The receptor source for this set is a woman between 40 and 50 years old who had recovered from COVID-19. The CDR3 runs from the conserved cysteine through the conserved F or W. D genes are given only for firm matches. Only some rows state a clone size, as once, few, many or a class for expanded clones.

V gene,clone size,J gene,D gene,CDR3 protein,CDR3 DNA
TRBV9,.,TRBJ2-1,.,CASSPAASYNEQFF,TGTGCCAGCAGCCCAGCGGCTTCCTACAATGAGCAGTTCTTC
TRBV14,.,TRBJ1-2,.,CASSQGGRGHGYTF,TGTGCCAGCAGCCAAGGAGGCAGGGGACATGGCTACACCTTC
TRBV30,once,TRBJ2-2,.,CAWGRRVGELFF,TGTGCCTGGGGTCGCAGGGTCGGGGAGCTGTTTTTT
TRBV30,.,TRBJ2-7,TRBD1,CAWSALTGPHEQYF,TGTGCCTGGAGTGCACTGACAGGGCCCCACGAGCAGTACTTC
TRBV9,.,TRBJ2-6,.,CASSPPSVNSGANVLTF,TGTGCCAGCAGCCCCCCCTCGGTAAACTCTGGGGCCAACGTCCTGACTTTC
TRBV19,.,TRBJ1-5,.,CASRGQGNQPQHF,TGTGCCAGTAGGGGCCAGGGGAATCAGCCCCAGCATTTT
TRBV6-4,.,TRBJ1-6,.,CASRNRQANNSPLHF,TGTGCCAGCAGAAACCGACAGGCTAATAATTCACCCCTCCACTTT
TRBV2,.,TRBJ2-7,.,CASSETIHEQYF,TGTGCCAGCAGTGAGACTATCCACGAGCAGTACTTC
TRBV30,.,TRBJ2-2,TRBD2,CAWTRGTSGVTGELFF,TGTGCCTGGACCCGCGGGACTAGCGGGGTCACCGGGGAGCTGTTTTTT
TRBV28,.,TRBJ2-2,.,CASSPPTLESAGELFF,TGTGCCAGCAGTCCTCCGACTTTGGAGTCCGCCGGGGAGCTGTTTTTT
TRBV7-8,.,TRBJ1-2,.,CASSLEGRVSGYTF,TGTGCCAGCAGCTTAGAGGGCAGGGTGTCTGGCTACACCTTC
TRBV6-6,.,TRBJ1-1,.,CASSHYGEETEAFF,TGTGCCAGCAGCCACTACGGGGAGGAAACTGAAGCTTTCTTT
TRBV10-3,.,TRBJ2-3,.,CAIRVSGSTDTQYF,TGTGCCATCAGAGTGAGCGGGAGCACAGATACGCAGTATTTT
TRBV27,.,TRBJ1-1,TRBD1,CASRRDSPNTEAFF,TGTGCCAGCAGAAGGGACAGCCCGAACACTGAAGCTTTCTTT
TRBV28,.,TRBJ1-3,.,CASTLGGLGQGPGNTIYF,TGTGCCAGCACCTTAGGAGGTTTAGGGCAGGGGCCGGGAAACACCATATATTTT
TRBV4-1,.,TRBJ2-1,.,CASSHAYNEQFF,TGCGCCAGCAGCCACGCCTACAATGAGCAGTTCTTC
TRBV19,.,TRBJ2-3,.,CASSIKRVTDTQYF,TGTGCCAGTAGTATAAAGAGGGTCACAGATACGCAGTATTTT
TRBV19,once,TRBJ1-5,.,CATSTKGIGGDQPQHF,TGTGCCACTTCTACTAAGGGGATTGGAGGGGATCAGCCCCAGCATTTT